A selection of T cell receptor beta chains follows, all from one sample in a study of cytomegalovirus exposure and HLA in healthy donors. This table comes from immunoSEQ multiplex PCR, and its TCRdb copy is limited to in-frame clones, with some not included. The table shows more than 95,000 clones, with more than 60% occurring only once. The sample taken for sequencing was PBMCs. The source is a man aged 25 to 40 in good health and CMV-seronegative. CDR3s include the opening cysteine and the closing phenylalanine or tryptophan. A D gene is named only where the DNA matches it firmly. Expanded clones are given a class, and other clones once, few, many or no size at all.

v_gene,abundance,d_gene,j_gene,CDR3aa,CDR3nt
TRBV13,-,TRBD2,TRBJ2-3,CASSLRSGGWGSDTQYF,TGTGCCAGCAGCTTACGGAGCGGGGGGTGGGGCTCAGATACGCAGTATTTT
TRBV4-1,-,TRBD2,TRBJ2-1,CASSPGLAGPRDLQDEQFF,TGCGCCAGCAGCCCGGGGCTAGCGGGGCCCCGAGACTTACAAGATGAGCAGTTCTTC
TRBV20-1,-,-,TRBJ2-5,CSANSQETQYF,TGCAGTGCTAACAGCCAAGAGACCCAGTACTTC
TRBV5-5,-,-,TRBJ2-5,CASSFTNRESGRETQYF,TGTGCCAGCAGCTTTACCAACAGGGAGAGTGGTAGGGAGACCCAGTACTTC
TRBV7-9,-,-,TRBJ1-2,CASSPGQLYGYTF,TGTGCCAGCAGCCCCGGACAGCTCTATGGCTACACCTTC
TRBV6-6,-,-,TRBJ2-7,CASSYTTDSYEQYF,TGTGCCAGCAGTTACACTACGGACTCCTACGAGCAGTACTTC
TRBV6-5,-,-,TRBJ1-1,CASRELQQGNTEAFF,TGTGCCAGCAGGGAACTCCAACAGGGAAACACTGAAGCTTTCTTT
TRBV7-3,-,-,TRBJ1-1,CASSLDRNTEAFF,TGTGCCAGCAGTTTAGACAGAAACACTGAAGCTTTCTTT
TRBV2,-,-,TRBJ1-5,CASNPGEVQPQHF,TGTGCCAGCAACCCAGGGGAAGTACAGCCCCAGCATTTT
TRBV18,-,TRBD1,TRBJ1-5,CASSPGQGIGNQPQHF,TGTGCCAGCTCACCCGGACAGGGTATTGGCAATCAGCCCCAGCATTTT
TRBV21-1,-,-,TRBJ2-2,CANRRGQAGELFF,TGTGCCAACCGGAGGGGGCAGGCCGGGGAGCTGTTTTTT
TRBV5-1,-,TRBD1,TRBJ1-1,CASSFTGGEAFF,TGCGCCAGCAGCTTCACAGGGGGTGAAGCTTTCTTT
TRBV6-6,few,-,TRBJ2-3,CASSATRPSTDTQYF,TGTGCCAGCAGTGCCACTAGGCCTAGCACAGATACGCAGTATTTT
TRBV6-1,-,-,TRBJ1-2,CASSPRGGRGYTF,TGTGCCAGCAGTCCGAGGGGGGGCAGGGGCTACACCTTC
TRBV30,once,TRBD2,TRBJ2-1,CAWVGGGSYNEQFF,TGTGCCTGGGTTGGGGGGGGCTCCTACAATGAGCAGTTCTTC
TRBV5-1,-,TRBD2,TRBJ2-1,CASSLGAGLAGAYNEQFF,TGCGCCAGCAGCTTGGGGGCCGGACTAGCGGGAGCCTACAATGAGCAGTTCTTC
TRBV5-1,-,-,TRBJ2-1,CASSLGQDSYNEQFF,TGCGCCAGCAGCTTGGGACAGGACTCCTACAATGAGCAGTTCTTC
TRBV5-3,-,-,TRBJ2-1,CARPITSNEQFF,TGTGCCAGACCCATCACTAGCAATGAGCAGTTCTTC
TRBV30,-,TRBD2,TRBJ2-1,CAWDYNGGATGEQFF,TGTGCCTGGGATTATAACGGGGGGGCCACCGGTGAGCAGTTCTTC
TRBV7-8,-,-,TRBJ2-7,CASSLGGTASYEQYF,TGTGCCAGCAGCTTAGGCGGGACAGCCTCCTACGAGCAGTACTTC
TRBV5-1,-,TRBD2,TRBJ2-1,CASSSGAGGDEQFF,TGCGCCAGCAGCTCTGGAGCGGGAGGGGATGAGCAGTTCTTC
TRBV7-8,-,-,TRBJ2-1,CASSSSRAGRLDEQFF,TGTGCCAGCAGCTCCTCGCGGGCAGGGAGGTTGGATGAGCAGTTCTTC
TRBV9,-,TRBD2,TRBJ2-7,CASSAGWGGEQYF,TGTGCCAGCAGCGCGGGGTGGGGGGGCGAGCAGTACTTC
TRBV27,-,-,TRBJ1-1,CASGGGTEAFF,TGTGCCAGCGGGGGGGGCACTGAAGCTTTCTTT
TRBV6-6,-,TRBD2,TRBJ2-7,CASKLAGGPHEQYF,TGTGCCAGCAAATTAGCGGGAGGGCCTCACGAGCAGTACTTC
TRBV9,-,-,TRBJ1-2,CASSGSWESYYGYTF,TGTGCCAGCAGCGGCTCCTGGGAGAGCTACTATGGCTACACCTTC
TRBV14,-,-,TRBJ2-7,CASSLRASALWVEQYF,TGTGCCAGCAGCCTCAGGGCCTCGGCCCTTTGGGTGGAGCAGTACTTC